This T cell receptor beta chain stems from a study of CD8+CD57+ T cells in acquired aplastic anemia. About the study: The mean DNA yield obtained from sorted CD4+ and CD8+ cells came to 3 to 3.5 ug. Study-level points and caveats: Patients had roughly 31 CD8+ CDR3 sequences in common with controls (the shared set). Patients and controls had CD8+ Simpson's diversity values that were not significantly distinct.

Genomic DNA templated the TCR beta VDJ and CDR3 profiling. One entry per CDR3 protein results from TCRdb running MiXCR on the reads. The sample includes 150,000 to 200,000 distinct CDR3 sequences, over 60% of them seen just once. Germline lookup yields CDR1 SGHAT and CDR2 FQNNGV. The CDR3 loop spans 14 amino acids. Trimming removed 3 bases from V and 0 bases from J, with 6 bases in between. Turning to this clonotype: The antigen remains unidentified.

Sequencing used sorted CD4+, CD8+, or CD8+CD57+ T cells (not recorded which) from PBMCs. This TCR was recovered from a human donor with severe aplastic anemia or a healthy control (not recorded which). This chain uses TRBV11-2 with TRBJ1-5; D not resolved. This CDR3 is CASSFDLSNQPQHF. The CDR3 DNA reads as TGTGCCAGCAGCTTTGACCTTAGCAATCAGCCCCAGCATTTT.